Listed below are T cell receptor beta chains from one sample, sequenced in a study of shared clonotypes between healthy human individuals. Sequenced by immunoSEQ multiplex PCR; TCRdb stores in-frame clones only, minus some. The sample lists about 510,000 clones, about four fifths occurring once. Sequenced sample: PBMCs. These receptors came from a woman in her thirties or forties in good health. Some clones in this sample may be carry-over from other donors' samples. CDR3s include the opening cysteine and the closing phenylalanine or tryptophan. Fields, in order: D gene, V gene, clone size, J gene, CDR3 protein, CDR3 DNA. The D gene is left open where the match is weak. The size field is filled for only some rows; it gives once, few, many or a size class.

.	TRBV2	.	TRBJ1-1	CVSTPRVGRSEAFF	TGTGTCAGCACCCCACGAGTAGGGCGCTCTGAAGCTTTCTTT
.	TRBV4-1	.	TRBJ2-2	CASSQGLDTGELFF	TGCGCCAGCAGCCAAGGGCTGGACACCGGGGAGCTGTTTTTT
.	TRBV9	.	TRBJ2-3	CASSARVLADTQYF	TGTGCCAGCAGCGCTAGGGTCCTGGCAGATACGCAGTATTTT
.	TRBV7-9	.	TRBJ2-3	CASSPKSGRMGTDTQYF	TGTGCCAGCAGCCCGAAGTCTGGGCGAATGGGCACAGATACGCAGTATTTT
TRBD2	TRBV27	.	TRBJ2-1	CASSLLAGGPLSSYNEQFF	TGTGCCAGCAGTTTGTTAGCGGGAGGGCCGCTGAGCTCCTACAATGAGCAGTTCTTC
TRBD2	TRBV30	.	TRBJ2-3	CAGASGSLSDTQYF	TGTGCCGGAGCTAGCGGGAGTTTATCGGATACGCAGTATTTT
TRBD1	TRBV10-2	few	TRBJ1-5	CASSKGGVGQPQHF	TGCGCCAGCAGTAAAGGGGGCGTGGGTCAGCCCCAGCATTTT
.	TRBV2	once	TRBJ1-1	CATRRGVGAEAFF	TGTGCCACCAGGCGGGGAGTCGGCGCTGAAGCTTTCTTT
.	TRBV19	.	TRBJ2-5	CASSIPGIQETQYF	TGTGCCAGTAGTATCCCCGGGATTCAAGAGACCCAGTACTTC
.	TRBV30	.	TRBJ2-3	CAWSLRGPDTQYF	TGTGCCTGGAGTCTCCGGGGCCCAGATACGCAGTATTTT
.	TRBV15	many	TRBJ2-5	CATSRDPQQQETQYF	TGTGCCACCAGCAGAGATCCACAGCAACAAGAGACCCAGTACTTC
.	TRBV5-1	.	TRBJ2-3	CASSLNGGTDTQYF	TGCGCCAGCAGCTTGAACGGGGGCACAGATACGCAGTATTTT
TRBD2	TRBV11-3	.	TRBJ2-1	CASSLGGRGTYNEQFF	TGTGCCAGCAGCTTGGGCGGGAGGGGGACCTACAATGAGCAGTTCTTC
TRBD2	TRBV11-2	.	TRBJ2-5	CASSLNVGLAGVEQYF	TGTGCCAGCAGCTTAAATGTCGGGCTAGCGGGAGTAGAGCAGTACTTC
TRBD2	TRBV10-3	few	TRBJ2-5	CAISESGGEETQYF	TGTGCCATCAGTGAGTCGGGAGGGGAAGAGACCCAGTACTTC
.	TRBV19	.	TRBJ2-5	CASRPTGGRETQYF	TGTGCCAGTAGACCTACGGGGGGCCGAGAGACCCAGTACTTC
TRBD1	TRBV27	.	TRBJ1-5	CAAGVTGGIRPQHF	TGTGCCGCCGGGGTGACAGGGGGTATTAGACCCCAGCATTTT
.	TRBV28	.	TRBJ2-2	CASSETGNTGELFF	TGTGCCAGCAGTGAAACAGGGAACACCGGGGAGCTGTTTTTT
.	TRBV19	.	TRBJ2-2	CASSISGSYTGELFF	TGTGCCAGTAGTATTAGCGGCTCGTACACCGGGGAGCTGTTTTTT
TRBD2	TRBV14	few	TRBJ2-7	CASSRPSGRSSYEQYF	TGTGCCAGCAGCCGTCCAAGCGGGAGAAGCTCCTACGAGCAGTACTTC